The clone carrying this TCR beta chain appeared many times. The record originates from a study of T cells after yellow fever vaccination. In making TCR cDNA, 5'RACE template switching added a universal primer site and UMIs to it. A single record per CDR3 protein comes from TCRdb applying MiXCR to the 5' RACE reads. The data contain about 320,000 distinct CDR3 sequences, approximately 4.5% of them singletons. Per germline, CDR1 MNHEY and CDR2 SVGEGT. The CDR3 has 15 amino acids. The V gene lost 6 bases and the J gene lost 2 bases, with 14 bases spanning the gap. The clonotype originates from a man younger than 35 who received the YFV17D yellow fever vaccine. The sequences come from PBMCs, collected 15 days after the yellow fever booster vaccination. This chain joins TRBV6-2 or TRBV6-3 and TRBJ2-1, with D perhaps TRBD2 (5 bases). CDR3 nucleotides: TGTGCCAGCAGCCTTGAGAGGGCTACCTACAATGAGCAGTTCTTC. Translation gives CASSLERATYNEQFF.